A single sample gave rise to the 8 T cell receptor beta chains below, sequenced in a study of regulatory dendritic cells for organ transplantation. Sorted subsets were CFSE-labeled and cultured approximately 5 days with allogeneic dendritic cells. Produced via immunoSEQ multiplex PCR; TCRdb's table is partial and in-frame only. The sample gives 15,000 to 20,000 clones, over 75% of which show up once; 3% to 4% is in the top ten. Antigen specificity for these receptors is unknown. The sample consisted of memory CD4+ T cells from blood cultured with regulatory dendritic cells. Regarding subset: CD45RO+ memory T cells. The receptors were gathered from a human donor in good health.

This CDR3 is CASMGNSNQPQHF. The CDR3 coding sequence is TGTGCCAGCATGGGTAATAGCAATCAGCCCCAGCATTTT. The chain employs TRBV2 and TRBJ1-5; D is uncertain. CDR3 length: 13 residues. V gave up 7 bases and J gave up 0 bases, with 7 bases separating them. Germline V gene data show CDR1 as SNHLY and CDR2 as FYNNEI.

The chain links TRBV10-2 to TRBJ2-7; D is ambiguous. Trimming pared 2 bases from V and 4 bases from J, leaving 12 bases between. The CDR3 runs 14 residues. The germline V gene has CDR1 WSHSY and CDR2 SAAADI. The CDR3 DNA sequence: TGCGCCAGCAGTGAGCAGGCCGGGCGGTACGAGCAGTACTTC. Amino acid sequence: CASSEQAGRYEQYF.

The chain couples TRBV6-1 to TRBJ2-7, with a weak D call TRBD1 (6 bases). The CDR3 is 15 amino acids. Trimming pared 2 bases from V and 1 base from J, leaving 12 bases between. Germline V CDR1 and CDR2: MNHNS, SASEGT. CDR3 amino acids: CASSESLTGSYEQYF. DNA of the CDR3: TGTGCCAGCAGTGAAAGTCTGACAGGATCCTACGAGCAGTACTTC.

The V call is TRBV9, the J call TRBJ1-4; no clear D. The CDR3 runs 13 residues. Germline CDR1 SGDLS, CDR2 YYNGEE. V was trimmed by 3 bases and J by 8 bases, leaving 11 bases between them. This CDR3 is CASSERANEKLFF. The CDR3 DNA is TGTGCCAGCAGCGAGCGCGCAAACGAAAAACTGTTTTTT.

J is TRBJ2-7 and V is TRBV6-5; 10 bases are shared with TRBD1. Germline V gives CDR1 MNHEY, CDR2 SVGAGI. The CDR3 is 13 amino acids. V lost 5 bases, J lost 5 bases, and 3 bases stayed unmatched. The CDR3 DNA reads TGTGCCAGCAGTCGACAGGGGGCGGACGAGCAGTACTTC. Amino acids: CASSRQGADEQYF.

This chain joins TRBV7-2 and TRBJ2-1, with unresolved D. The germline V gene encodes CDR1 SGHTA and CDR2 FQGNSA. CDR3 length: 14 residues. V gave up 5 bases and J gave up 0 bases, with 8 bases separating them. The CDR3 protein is CASSGQSSYNEQFF. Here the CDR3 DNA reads TGTGCCAGCAGCGGGCAGTCCTCCTACAATGAGCAGTTCTTC.

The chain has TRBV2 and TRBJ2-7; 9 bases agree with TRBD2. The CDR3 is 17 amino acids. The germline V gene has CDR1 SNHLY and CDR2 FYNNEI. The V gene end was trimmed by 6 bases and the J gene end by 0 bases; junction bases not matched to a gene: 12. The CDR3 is CASRGAKRGALSYEQYF. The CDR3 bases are TGTGCCAGCAGGGGAGCAAAGCGGGGGGCTCTCTCCTACGAGCAGTACTTC.

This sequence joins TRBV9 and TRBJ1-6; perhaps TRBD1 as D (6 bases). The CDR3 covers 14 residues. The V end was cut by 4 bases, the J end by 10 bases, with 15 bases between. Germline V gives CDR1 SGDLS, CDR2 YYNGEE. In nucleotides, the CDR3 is TGTGCCAGCAGCAGAAGACAGGATGGCTCACCCCTCCACTTT. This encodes CASSRRQDGSPLHF.